Listed below are T cell receptor beta chains from one sample, sequenced in a study of T cell responses to AZD1222 COVID-19 vaccine. Data came from immunoSEQ multiplex PCR; TCRdb stores just in-frame clones and leaves some out. In the table there are about 170,000 clones, around nine tenths of which are singletons. This specimen was peripheral blood, taken 28 days after the second AZD1222 dose. The receptors derive from an adult who received the AZD1222 COVID-19 vaccine. Each CDR3 is given without its conserved first and last residue.

>TRBV7-2|TRBJ1-5
ASSPDGTPNQPQH
>TRBV5-1|TRBJ2-1
ASSLGTSSRNEQF
>TRBV6-2/TRBV6-3|TRBJ1-2
ASSSGQGRTYGYT
>TRBV29-1|TRBJ1-3
SASLSGNTIY
>TRBV20-1|TRBJ1-1
SARVGLEAF
>TRBV4-3|TRBJ1-5
ASSRSGQRDQPQH
>TRBV9|TRBJ2-2
ASSAYGGADGELF
>TRBV6-2/TRBV6-3|TRBJ1-5
ASSYMGASNQPQH
>TRBV7-2|TRBJ1-4
ASSLVLASREKLF
>TRBV2|TRBJ2-1
ASSALEQF
>TRBV6-1|TRBJ2-7
ASSEAETGWDEQY
>TRBV4-1|TRBJ1-2
ASSPGQGGDYGYT
>TRBV19|TRBJ1-6
ASSIDPGSSYNSPLH
>TRBV30|TRBJ2-7
AWSVGRTGGYEQY
>TRBV20-1|TRBJ2-7
SARGSYEQY
>TRBV4-1|TRBJ2-7
ASSPSGGSSYEQY
>TRBV5-5|TRBJ2-7
ASGDLDYEQY
>TRBV2|TRBJ1-1
ASRGTGRGSAEAF
>TRBV27|TRBJ2-6
ASRFLSGANVLT
>TRBV5-5|TRBJ1-5
ASSLAVTNQPQH
>TRBV5-8|TRBJ1-5
ASGLGVLVQPQH
>TRBV4-2|TRBJ2-4
ASSLSPGQNIQY
>TRBV6-6|TRBJ2-7
ASSLPGGGNEQY